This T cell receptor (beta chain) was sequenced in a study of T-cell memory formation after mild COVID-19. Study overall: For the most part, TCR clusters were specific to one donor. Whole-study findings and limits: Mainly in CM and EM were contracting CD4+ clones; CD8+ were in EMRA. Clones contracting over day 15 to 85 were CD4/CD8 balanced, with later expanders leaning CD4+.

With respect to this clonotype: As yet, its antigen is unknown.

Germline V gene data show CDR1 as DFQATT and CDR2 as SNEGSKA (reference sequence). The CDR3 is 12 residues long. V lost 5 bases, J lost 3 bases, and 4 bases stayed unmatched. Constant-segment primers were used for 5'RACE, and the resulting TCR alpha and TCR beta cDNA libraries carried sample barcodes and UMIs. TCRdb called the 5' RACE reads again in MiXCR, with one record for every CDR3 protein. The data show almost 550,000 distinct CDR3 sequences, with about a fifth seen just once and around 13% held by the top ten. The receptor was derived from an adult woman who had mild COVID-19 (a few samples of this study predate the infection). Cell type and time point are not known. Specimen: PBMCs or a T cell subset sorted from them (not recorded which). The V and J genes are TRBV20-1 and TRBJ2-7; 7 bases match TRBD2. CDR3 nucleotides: TGCAGTGCTCGACCGGGGGGCTACGAGCAGTACTTC. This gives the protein CSARPGGYEQYF.